This TCR beta chain was captured by sequencing in a study of identical twins (dated by TCRdb to 2016 to 2017). About the study as a whole: The study deep-sequenced TCR alpha and beta repertoires from monozygotic twins, unrelated adults of various ages and cord blood to test whether fetal clonotypes persist. Replicate twin experiments were performed at different times using different library preparation protocols to rule out contamination.

This clonotype turned up a few times. Its antigen is not yet known. No clone much larger than this one lies a single base away; base qualities are absent. Every donor was a healthy Caucasian. The twin cohort consisted of three pairs of female monozygotic twins, all aged roughly 18 to 30 years. Peripheral blood mononuclear cells were used as the source from which RNA for TCR libraries was isolated. The method was 5' RACE. The instrument given in TCRdb is Illumina HiSeq 2000. Template switching introduced a universal primer binding site; the final cDNA contained a unique molecular identifier, enabling accurate counting of TCR cDNA molecules. Specific primers in the conserved constant-segment region were used to synthesize first-strand cDNA for the TCR alpha and beta chains. To control for contamination, every cDNA library carried two barcodes: a SMART-Mk sample barcode plus Illumina barcodes. TruSeq adapter sequences along with Illumina sample barcodes were introduced in two successive PCR steps. The Illumina HiSeq platform was used with custom primers to sequence TCR alpha and beta cDNA libraries. On the study's bioinformatics: MiGEC was used to process raw reads and extract unique molecular identifiers, and MiXCR was used to find CDR3 positions. Recombination models were inferred per individual with the repgenHMM and IGoR tools using an EM algorithm. Shared clonotypes were analyzed with the tcR package in R, and sharing was normalized by the product of cloneset sizes. To study raw recombination without the effects of thymic and clonal selection, out-of-frame nonproductive sequences were analyzed. Starting from the raw public reads, TCRdb applied fastp trimming at Q25, assembled clones with MiXCR and retained in-frame beta chains. For every CDR3 protein sequence, its rows merge into one entry that carries the most common genes and DNA. The V and J calls and clone size are TCRdb's, not the authors'. This sample has hundreds of thousands of distinct CDR3 sequences in its table, and 10% to 15% of those were observed once. Clones ranked in the top ten supply 1.5% to 2% of the sample.

Broader findings and caveats from the paper: Out-of-frame TCR alpha sequences shared between twins showed an excess of low generation-probability sequences compared with coincidental sharing between unrelated individuals. Invariant T cells such as MAIT and iNKT could partly confound zero-insertion analyses, though diverse VJ usage argued against this for most clonotypes. Abundant cord blood beta clonotypes had fewer insertions, young adult naive repertoires showed a similar but weaker trend, and memory repertoires showed no such trend. In monozygotic twins, out-of-frame TCR alpha sharing was systematically underestimated by recombination models, although the models agreed with sharing between unrelated individuals. Excess twin sharing in beta out-of-frame sequences was weaker because fewer shared sequences lowered the signal-to-noise ratio. Because the same donors could not be followed over many years, the conclusions depended on cross-sectional statistical analysis.

This sample was also put to use in a study of yellow fever vaccine responses in identical twins. The second paper further reports: According to the authors, the vaccine-induced T cell response in identical twins seemed to be partly convergent and partly specific to each individual. In identical twins, the study followed T cell clones that responded to the vaccine with precision.

The sequence was obtained from a woman between 18 and 30 years old in good health. The sample comprised PBMCs.

Here is the DNA: TGTGCTAGTGGTTTGCCAGGGCTTTTGACCGGGGAGCTGTTTTTT. Translation gives CASGLPGLLTGELFF. The V gene is TRBV12-5 and the J gene is TRBJ2-2, with a tentative D gene TRBD1 over 5 matching bases. Deletion took 2 bases off V and 5 bases off J, with a span of 12 bases between the germline ends. The germline V gene sets CDR1 to LGHNT and CDR2 to FRNRAP. Counted from cysteine to phenylalanine, this CDR3 has 15 amino acids. The entry retains the CDR3 DNA only, 45 bases that are in frame from base 1.